This is a list of T cell receptor beta chains from one sample in a study of metastatic and nonmetastatic thyroid tumors. TCRdb called clones again from the PCR reads with MiXCR. The sample carries roughly 75,000 clones, under 15% recorded once. What was sequenced was tumor tissue. All receptors come from a female donor with papillary thyroid cancer or a benign thyroid nodule (not recorded which). Some clones in this sample may be carry-over from other donors' samples. Each CDR3 is given with its conserved first and last residue. D genes are given only for firm matches. Only part of the rows carry a size: once, few, many, or a class if the clone is expanded.

D gene: TRBD2
J gene: TRBJ2-2
V gene: TRBV9
clone size: many
CDR3 DNA: TGTGCCAGCAGCACACCCCTCTCTAGCGGGAACACCGGGGAGCTGTTTTTT
CDR3 protein: CASSTPLSSGNTGELFF

D gene: -
J gene: TRBJ2-1
V gene: TRBV5-1
clone size: -
CDR3 DNA: TGCGCCAGCAGCTTGGCCGGGGCAGACCTCTACAATGAGCAGTTCTTC
CDR3 protein: CASSLAGADLYNEQFF

D gene: TRBD2
J gene: TRBJ2-7
V gene: TRBV7-3
clone size: -
CDR3 DNA: TGTGCCAGCAGCCGTAGTAGCGGGCGCTACGAGCAGTACTTC
CDR3 protein: CASSRSSGRYEQYF

D gene: -
J gene: TRBJ2-3
V gene: TRBV6-1
clone size: many
CDR3 DNA: TGTGCCAGCAGTCCACTAGGGGGGGATACGCAGTATTTT
CDR3 protein: CASSPLGGDTQYF

D gene: -
J gene: TRBJ1-6
V gene: TRBV7-3
clone size: many
CDR3 DNA: TGTGCCAGCAGCTTAACAGGATATAATTCACCCCTCCACTTT
CDR3 protein: CASSLTGYNSPLHF

D gene: TRBD2
J gene: TRBJ2-3
V gene: TRBV20-1
clone size: many
CDR3 DNA: TGCAGTAAATCCGGGACTAGCGGGCGAGGCACAGATACGCAGTATTTT
CDR3 protein: CSKSGTSGRGTDTQYF

D gene: -
J gene: TRBJ2-7
V gene: TRBV20-1
clone size: many
CDR3 DNA: TGCAGTGCTAGTCAGGCCACCTACGAGCAGTACTTC
CDR3 protein: CSASQATYEQYF

D gene: TRBD2
J gene: TRBJ2-7
V gene: TRBV5-1
clone size: many
CDR3 DNA: TGCGCCAGCAGCTTGATAAGCGGGGTATTCTACGAGCAGTACTTC
CDR3 protein: CASSLISGVFYEQYF

D gene: TRBD1
J gene: TRBJ2-6
V gene: TRBV7-9
clone size: many
CDR3 DNA: TGTGCCAGCAGCTTAGAATCCGGGACAGCCTTCTCTGGGGCCAACGTCCTGACTTTC
CDR3 protein: CASSLESGTAFSGANVLTF

D gene: -
J gene: TRBJ2-7
V gene: TRBV7-6
clone size: many
CDR3 DNA: TGTGCCAGCAGCTTCGGGCAGAAGAGCGAGCAGTACTTC
CDR3 protein: CASSFGQKSEQYF

D gene: -
J gene: TRBJ1-1
V gene: TRBV9
clone size: many
CDR3 DNA: TGTGCCAGCAGCCCCCAGACCACGGGACTCTTGAACACTGAAGCTTTCTTT
CDR3 protein: CASSPQTTGLLNTEAFF

D gene: -
J gene: TRBJ1-4
V gene: TRBV11-1
clone size: many
CDR3 DNA: TGTGCCAGCAGCCCCACCTACAGGGACCCCTATGCAACTAATGAAAAACTGTTTTTT
CDR3 protein: CASSPTYRDPYATNEKLFF

D gene: TRBD2
J gene: TRBJ2-1
V gene: TRBV12-3/TRBV12-4
clone size: many
CDR3 DNA: TGTGCCATAACTATAAGGACTAGCGGGAGGGCCCCACAAGATGAGCAGTTCTTC
CDR3 protein: CAITIRTSGRAPQDEQFF

D gene: -
J gene: TRBJ2-4
V gene: TRBV19
clone size: -
CDR3 DNA: TGTGCCAGTAGTGTCTCGGGACGGGGTAAAAACATTAAGTACTTC
CDR3 protein: CASSVSGRGKNIKYF

D gene: TRBD1
J gene: TRBJ2-5
V gene: TRBV7-2
clone size: many
CDR3 DNA: TGTGCCAGCAGCCCACGGGACAGGCAAGAGACCCAGTACTTC
CDR3 protein: CASSPRDRQETQYF

D gene: -
J gene: TRBJ2-2
V gene: TRBV7-3
clone size: -
CDR3 DNA: TGTGCCAGCAGCTTCCAGGGCGCCGGGGAGCTGTTTTTT
CDR3 protein: CASSFQGAGELFF

D gene: -
J gene: TRBJ2-3
V gene: TRBV7-3
clone size: many
CDR3 DNA: TGTGCCAGCAGCCCCGACAGGCGTCCGGGGGATACGCAGTATTTT
CDR3 protein: CASSPDRRPGDTQYF

D gene: TRBD2
J gene: TRBJ2-1
V gene: TRBV9
clone size: many
CDR3 DNA: TGTGCCAGCAGCTCGGGACTAGCGGGATTAGGTGAGCAGTTCTTC
CDR3 protein: CASSSGLAGLGEQFF

D gene: TRBD1
J gene: TRBJ1-3
V gene: TRBV20-1
clone size: many
CDR3 DNA: TGCAGTGCTTATCACCAGGGACAGGGAAACACCATATATTTT
CDR3 protein: CSAYHQGQGNTIYF

D gene: TRBD1
J gene: TRBJ2-2
V gene: TRBV7-8
clone size: many
CDR3 DNA: TGTGCCAGCAGAGAGACAGGGGCAGGGTTAGACACCGGGGAGCTGTTTTTT
CDR3 protein: CASRETGAGLDTGELFF

D gene: TRBD1
J gene: TRBJ2-7
V gene: TRBV5-1
clone size: many
CDR3 DNA: TGCGCCAGCAGCTTGGCGAGGGGGCGCGGGTACGAGCAGTACTTC
CDR3 protein: CASSLARGRGYEQYF

D gene: TRBD1
J gene: TRBJ1-5
V gene: TRBV19
clone size: many
CDR3 DNA: TGTGCCAGTAGTACCCACGCCGGGACAGCTTTAACTAGCAATCAGCCCCAGCATTTT
CDR3 protein: CASSTHAGTALTSNQPQHF

D gene: TRBD1
J gene: TRBJ2-5
V gene: TRBV20-1
clone size: many
CDR3 DNA: TGCAGTGCTCCACCGGGACAGGGATCCCAAGAGACCCAGTACTTC
CDR3 protein: CSAPPGQGSQETQYF

D gene: TRBD2
J gene: TRBJ2-1
V gene: TRBV12-3/TRBV12-4
clone size: many
CDR3 DNA: TGTGCCAGCAGTATCTTCGCGGGACTAGCGGGAGGGGAGCAGTTCTTC
CDR3 protein: CASSIFAGLAGGEQFF

D gene: -
J gene: TRBJ1-1
V gene: TRBV6-1
clone size: many
CDR3 DNA: TGTGCCAGCAGGGGACGCGGGGGCGGCACTGAAGCTTTCTTT
CDR3 protein: CASRGRGGGTEAFF

D gene: TRBD1
J gene: TRBJ2-7
V gene: TRBV20-1
clone size: many
CDR3 DNA: TGCAGTGCTAGATCCCGACAGGGAGTATCCTACGAGCAGTACTTC
CDR3 protein: CSARSRQGVSYEQYF

D gene: TRBD1
J gene: TRBJ2-2
V gene: TRBV7-9
clone size: many
CDR3 DNA: TGTGCCAGCAGCTTAGGGACAGGATACACCGGGGAGCTGTTTTTT
CDR3 protein: CASSLGTGYTGELFF